The 30 T cell receptor beta chains listed next were all sequenced from one sample in a study of T cell responses to AZD1222 COVID-19 vaccine (dated by TCRdb to 2020 to 2022). This sample's time point label indicates: baseline before first vaccination. The method was the immunoSEQ multiplex PCR assay. This immuneACCESS table, as held by TCRdb, lists in-frame sequences with V and J called but not all clones. Of the missing ones, under half trace to an unresolved V gene in checked studies; the others have no known cause. The sample has 180,000 or so clones on record, 70% to 90% of them singletons. Clones ranked in the top ten supply approximately 7.7% of the sample. Sample: peripheral blood, taken on day 0 of AZD1222 vaccination. The source is an adult in good health.

The rearrangement joins TRBV7-2 to TRBJ2-7, with 7 bases lining up with TRBD1. Per germline, CDR1 SGHTA and CDR2 FQGNSA. With 6 bases clipped from V and 5 bases from J, the junction kept 16 bases outside the gene matches. The CDR3 length is 16 residues. Here the CDR3 DNA reads TGTGCCAGCAGTTCCCACAGGGGTCGGGTTCAGGACGAGCAGTACTTC. Translated: CASSSHRGRVQDEQYF.

The V gene is TRBV7-9, the J gene TRBJ1-4, with D tentatively TRBD1 (6 bases). V lost 1 base to trimming and J lost 12 bases, with 15 bases between them. Germline V lookup: CDR1 SEHNR, CDR2 FQNEAQ (reference sequence). The CDR3 loop spans 14 amino acids. The DNA of the CDR3 is TGTGCCAGCAGCTTAGGTACAGGGAATGAGGAACTGTTTTTT. This sequence encodes CASSLGTGNEELFF.

Regarding this clone: Being one base from a much bigger clone, this may be a read error. The chain uses TRBV5-5 and TRBJ1-6; 7 bases map to TRBD1. The ends lost 5 bases at V and 7 bases at J; junction bases unmatched: 6. Germline lookup yields CDR1 SGHKS and CDR2 YYEKEE (reference sequence). The length of the CDR3 is 14 residues. The CDR3 here is CASSSGTANSPLHF. Written as DNA, the CDR3 is TGTGCCAGCAGTTCCGGGACAGCCAATTCACCCCTCCACTTT.

This chain joins TRBV4-1 and TRBJ1-1; D perhaps matches TRBD1 (6 bases). Trimming took off 0 bases at V and 3 bases at J, with 11 bases between the two ends. The CDR3 runs to 15 residues. Germline values: CDR1 MGHRA, CDR2 YSYEKL. CDR3 DNA: TGCGCCAGCAGCCAAGATCCCAGGGGACACACTGAAGCTTTCTTT. As protein: CASSQDPRGHTEAFF.

The J gene is TRBJ2-1, the V gene TRBV5-4, with 14 bases identical to TRBD2. Looked up from germline, CDR1 is SGHNT and CDR2 is YYREEE (reference sequence). With 5 bases clipped from V and 10 bases from J, the junction kept 17 bases outside the gene matches. The CDR3 is 18 amino acids. The chain's CDR3 is CASRRGGPGLAGGGEQFF. CDR3 DNA: TGTGCCAGCAGACGCGGCGGACCTGGACTAGCGGGGGGAGGGGAGCAGTTCTTC.

The chain carries TRBV7-9 and TRBJ1-4; 8 bases align to TRBD1. The germline V gene encodes CDR1 SEHNR and CDR2 FQNEAQ (reference sequence). After removal of 5 bases from V and 3 bases from J, the junction contained 5 bases not matched to a gene. The CDR3 covers 15 residues. The DNA for the CDR3 is TGTGCCAGCAGCCTCAGACAGGGGTCTAATGAAAAACTGTTTTTT. Amino acid sequence: CASSLRQGSNEKLFF.

This chain uses TRBV7-8 with TRBJ2-2; TRBD2 agrees at 7 bases. CDR3 length equals 15 residues. Germline CDR1 reads SGHVS; CDR2 reads FQNEAQ. The V and J ends lost 5 bases and 0 bases, in that order; junction bases with no gene match: 3. The CDR3: CASSGGGANTGELFF. CDR3 sequence (DNA): TGTGCCAGCAGCGGTGGGGGGGCGAACACCGGGGAGCTGTTTTTT.

This rearrangement joins TRBV18 to TRBJ1-6, with D perhaps matching TRBD1 (6 bases). Germline V gives CDR1 KGHSH, CDR2 LQKENI. V gave up 3 bases and J gave up 1 base, with 13 bases separating them. This CDR3 is built from 17 residues. In DNA form, the CDR3 reads TGTGCCAGCTCACCCCCGGGGGCAGGGTCCTATAATTCACCCCTCCACTTT. This sequence encodes CASSPPGAGSYNSPLHF.

This clone was counted between two and nine times. This chain joins TRBV7-3 and TRBJ2-3; D is possibly TRBD2 (7 bases). This CDR3 contains 13 residues. Germline lookup yields CDR1 SGHTA and CDR2 FQGTGA. V gave up 4 bases and J gave up 6 bases, with 11 bases separating them. The CDR3 reads CASSYREGDTQYF. CDR3 in DNA: TGTGCCAGCAGCTACAGGGAGGGCGATACGCAGTATTTT. The full variable domain, with the rest looked up from reference TRBV7-3 and TRBJ2-3, is GAGVSQTPSNKVTEKGKYVELRCDPISGHTALYWYRQSLGQGPEFLIYFQGTGAADDSGLPNDRFFAVRPEGSVSTLKIQRTERGDSAVYLCASSYREGDTQYFGPGTRLTVL.

J is TRBJ1-6 and V is TRBV5-3; tentative D call: TRBD1 (6 bases). TRBV5-3 is flagged as an ORF with uncertain function. CDR3 length: 14 residues. Trimming stripped 0 bases from V and 10 bases from J, with 11 bases between. As DNA, the CDR3 is TGTGCCAGAAGCTTGGGACAGGTAGAATCACCCCTCCACTTT. It translates to CARSLGQVESPLHF.

The chain carries TRBV28 and TRBJ2-4; 7 positions agree with TRBD2. CDR1 is MDHEN, CDR2 SYDVKM, per germline. The CDR3 covers 15 residues. V shed 6 bases, J shed 2 bases, and the junction held 7 bases outside the gene matches. The DNA for the CDR3 is TGTGCCAGCAGCGCGGCCGGGGGGACCAAAAACATTCAGTACTTC. Translating gives CASSAAGGTKNIQYF.

This clone was recorded once. V is TRBV5-5 and J is TRBJ2-2; TRBD1 aligns across 7 bases. CDR3 length: 14 residues. Germline values: CDR1 SGHKS, CDR2 YYEKEE (reference sequence). Trimming at V came to 5 bases and at J to 5 bases, leaving 6 bases not matched to a gene. In nucleotides, the CDR3 is TGTGCCAGCAGGACAGGGAAGGAAACCGGGGAGCTGTTTTTT. Translating it yields CASRTGKETGELFF. The full variable domain, completed using reference TRBV5-5 and TRBJ2-2, is DAGVTQSPTHLIKTRGQQVTLRCSPISGHKSVSWYQQVLGQGPQFIFQYYEKEERGRGNFPDRFSARQFPNYSSELNVNALLLGDSALYLCASRTGKETGELFFGEGSRLTVL.

This clone was seen once. The chain employs TRBV6-5 and TRBJ2-5, with D unclear. V lost 5 bases and J lost 1, with 11 bases in between. The germline V gene has CDR1 MNHEY and CDR2 SVGAGI. The CDR3 totals 14 residues. CDR3 region: CASSPPPGQETQYF. In DNA form, the CDR3 reads TGTGCCAGCAGTCCCCCCCCGGGCCAAGAGACCCAGTACTTC.

This clone showed up just a few times. This chain joins TRBV2 and TRBJ2-5; D gene unclear. Trimming left V 2 bases short and J 2 bases short, with 6 bases between. Germline CDR1 and CDR2: SNHLY and FYNNEI. This CDR3 spans 13 amino acids. The CDR3 sequence: CASSETQQETQYF. CDR3 bases: TGTGCCAGCAGTGAAACCCAACAAGAGACCCAGTACTTC. The full variable domain, with the rest looked up from reference TRBV2 and TRBJ2-5, is EPEVTQTPSHQVTQMGQEVILRCVPISNHLYFYWYRQILGQKVEFLVSFYNNEISEKSEIFDDQFSVERPDGSNFTLKIRSTKLEDSAMYFCASSETQQETQYFGPGTRLLVL.

V gene TRBV2 combines with J gene TRBJ1-1; tentative D call: TRBD1 (5 bases). V lost 9 bases to trimming and J lost 0 bases, with 17 bases between them. This CDR3 spans 15 amino acids. Germline loops: CDR1 SNHLY, CDR2 FYNNEI. The CDR3 region is CASSPGSLVNTEAFF. For the CDR3, the DNA is TGTGCCAGTTCGCCAGGGAGCCTCGTGAACACTGAAGCTTTCTTT.

The rearrangement links TRBV28 to TRBJ1-2; 11 bases map to TRBD1. This CDR3 has 20 residues. With V trimmed by 4 bases and J by 6 bases, 22 bases remained unmatched. Germline V gene lookup returns CDR1 MDHEN and CDR2 SYDVKM. CDR3 DNA sequence: TGTGCCAGCAGTTCTCCCTTCCGGGACAGGGGGGGGACCCAGGGCGATGGCTACACCTTC. Protein product: CASSSPFRDRGGTQGDGYTF.

This clone has just one count. The chain couples TRBV10-3 to TRBJ1-1, with D possibly being TRBD1 (6 bases). Trimming shortened V by 10 bases and J by 7 bases, and 19 bases separated the two germline ends. The length of the CDR3 is 13 residues. Per germline, CDR1 ENHRY and CDR2 SYGVKD. The DNA of the CDR3 is TGTGCCACCGGACAGATAGGGTCCGTTGAAGCTTTCTTT. Protein sequence: CATGQIGSVEAFF.

The chain links TRBV7-6 to TRBJ1-1, with D perhaps matching TRBD1 (5 bases). V was trimmed by 1 base and J by 3 bases, leaving 12 bases between them. Germline values: CDR1 SGHVS, CDR2 FNYEAQ. CDR3 length: 15 residues. The CDR3 loop is CASSLGSWGDTEAFF. For the CDR3, the DNA is TGTGCCAGCAGCTTAGGTAGTTGGGGGGACACTGAAGCTTTCTTT. The full variable domain, rest sourced from reference TRBV7-6 and TRBJ1-1, is GAGVSQSPRYKVTKRGQDVALRCDPISGHVSLYWYRQALGQGPEFLTYFNYEAQQDKSGLPNDRFSAERPEGSISTLTIQRTEQRDSAMYRCASSLGSWGDTEAFFGQGTRLTVV.

The rearrangement joins TRBV6-5 to TRBJ2-3; D is perhaps TRBD2 (6 bases). The V end lost 2 bases, the J end lost 1 base, and 10 bases lay between the germline ends. This CDR3 is 15 amino acids long. From germline, CDR1 is MNHEY and CDR2 SVGAGI. CDR3 nucleotide sequence: TGTGCCAGCAGTTACGGCCAGCGGGGCACAGATACGCAGTATTTT. Residues: CASSYGQRGTDTQYF.

This chain connects TRBV4-1 to TRBJ2-5; TRBD2 might be the D (5 bases). CDR1 is MGHRA and CDR2 is YSYEKL in the germline V gene. This CDR3 comprises 14 residues. The V gene lost 4 bases and the J gene lost 5 bases, with 14 bases spanning the gap. The CDR3 DNA reads as TGCGCCAGCAGCCTACTCGGGGTAGGCGAGACCCAGTACTTC. Translation: CASSLLGVGETQYF.

The chain is built from TRBV19 and TRBJ2-7, with D possibly being TRBD1 (6 bases). Germline CDR1 and CDR2: LNHDA and SQIVND (reference sequence). Between the trimmed V and J ends, which lost 6 bases and 4 bases, there was a span of 13 bases. CDR3 length: 13 amino acids. The CDR3 sequence: CASSTGMGYEQYF. For the CDR3, the DNA is TGTGCCAGTAGCACAGGGATGGGGTACGAGCAGTACTTC.

The rearrangement links TRBV9 to TRBJ2-7; D is unclear. Looked up from germline, CDR1 is SGDLS and CDR2 is YYNGEE. This CDR3 is built from 15 residues. V was shortened by 0 bases and J by 2 bases, with 12 bases between the two germline ends. The CDR3 sequence is CASSVGASDTYEQYF. DNA for the CDR3: TGTGCCAGCAGCGTAGGCGCCTCTGACACCTACGAGCAGTACTTC.

This clone was seen once. V gene TRBV9 combines with J gene TRBJ2-7; D possibly corresponds to TRBD1 (5 bases). Germline-derived CDR1 and CDR2 are SGDLS and YYNGEE. This CDR3 has 14 amino acids. V was cut by 6 bases and J by 0 bases, with 13 bases left in between. This CDR3 reads CASTKGPSSYEQYF. The CDR3 nucleotides are TGTGCCAGCACCAAGGGGCCAAGCTCCTACGAGCAGTACTTC.

V usage is TRBV9 and J usage is TRBJ2-2, with 10 bases fitting TRBD1. This CDR3 has 17 amino acids. Trimming took 0 bases from V and 0 from J; bases not matched to a gene: 2. The V gene's germline CDR1 is SGDLS and CDR2 YYNGEE. The CDR3 region has the DNA TGTGCCAGCAGCGTAGGAGGGACAGGGGCGAACACCGGGGAGCTGTTTTTT. Translating gives CASSVGGTGANTGELFF.

The rearrangement links TRBV6-1 to TRBJ2-7; no clear D gene. Germline assignment: CDR1 MNHNS and CDR2 SASEGT. V lost 0 bases and J 2 bases, leaving 5 bases between the germline ends. The length of the CDR3 is 13 residues. CDR3 sequence: CASSEAGPYEQYF. DNA of the CDR3: TGTGCCAGCAGTGAAGCAGGGCCCTACGAGCAGTACTTC.

Only a few counts were recorded for this clone. The chain is built from TRBV5-1 and TRBJ2-7; TRBD1 aligns across 12 bases. V lost 4 bases and J lost 4; bases outside the gene matches: 3. The CDR3 loop spans 14 amino acids. Looked up from germline, CDR1 is SGHRS and CDR2 is YFSETQ. The CDR3 loop reads CASSRGQGAYEQYF. The CDR3 DNA follows: TGCGCCAGCAGCAGGGGACAGGGGGCTTACGAGCAGTACTTC.

This sequence joins TRBV7-9 and TRBJ1-4, with unresolved D. The CDR3 sequence is 15 residues long. Trimming shortened V by 6 bases and J by 8 bases, and 19 bases separated the two germline ends. Germline V gene sequence: CDR1 SEHNR, CDR2 FQNEAQ (reference sequence). This CDR3 reads CASRRSERRGEKLFF. DNA of the CDR3: TGTGCCAGCAGGAGATCAGAGAGGCGCGGGGAAAAACTGTTTTTT.

The chain has TRBV6-5 and TRBJ1-2; tentative D call: TRBD1 (5 bases). Germline V gene data show CDR1 as MNHEY and CDR2 as SVGAGI. Trimming pared 6 bases from V and 8 bases from J, leaving 19 bases between. The CDR3 length is 14 residues. CDR3 loop: CASRPPGLSAGYTF. The CDR3, as DNA: TGTGCCAGCAGACCTCCGGGACTTTCCGCCGGCTACACCTTC.

The CDR3 here is CSAIHHEQYF. In nucleotides, the CDR3 is TGCAGTGCTATCCATCACGAGCAGTACTTC. V is TRBV20-1 and J is TRBJ2-7; D unclear. Germline V CDR1 and CDR2: DFQATT, SNEGSKA (reference sequence). CDR3 length: 10 amino acids. The V and J ends lost 4 bases and 5 bases respectively, with 6 bases between them.

This chain links TRBV6-5 with TRBJ1-2; no clear D. V was cut by 0 bases and J by 4 bases, with 9 bases left in between. The CDR3 loop spans 14 amino acids. The V gene's germline CDR1 is MNHEY and CDR2 SVGAGI. The CDR3 protein is CASSYSIPGYGYTF. For the CDR3, the DNA is TGTGCCAGCAGTTACTCGATACCAGGCTATGGCTACACCTTC.